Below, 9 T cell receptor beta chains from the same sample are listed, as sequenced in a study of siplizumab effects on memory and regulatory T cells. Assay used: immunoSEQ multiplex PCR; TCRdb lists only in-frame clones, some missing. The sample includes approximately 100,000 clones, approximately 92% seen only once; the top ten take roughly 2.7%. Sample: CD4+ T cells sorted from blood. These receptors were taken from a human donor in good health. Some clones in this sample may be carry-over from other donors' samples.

The CDR3 region has the DNA TGCGCCAGCAGCCCATTTGATGGGGGCCAATACGAGCAGTACTTC. Encoded protein: CASSPFDGGQYEQYF. The chain couples TRBV5-1 to TRBJ2-7, with D maybe TRBD1 (6 bases). Trimming removed 4 bases at V and 4 bases at J, with 18 bases between. In germline, CDR1 is SGHRS, CDR2 YFSETQ. This CDR3 has 15 amino acids.

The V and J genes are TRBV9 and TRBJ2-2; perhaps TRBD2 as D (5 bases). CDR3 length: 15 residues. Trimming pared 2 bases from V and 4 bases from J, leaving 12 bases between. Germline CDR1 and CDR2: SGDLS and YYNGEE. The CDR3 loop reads CASSVGVVGTGELFF. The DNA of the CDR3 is TGTGCCAGCAGCGTCGGGGTCGTAGGCACCGGGGAGCTGTTTTTT.

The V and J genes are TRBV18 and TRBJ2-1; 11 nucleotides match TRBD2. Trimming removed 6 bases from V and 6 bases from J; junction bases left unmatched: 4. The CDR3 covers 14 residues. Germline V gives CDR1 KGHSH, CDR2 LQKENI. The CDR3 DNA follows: TGTGCCAGCTCTTCGACTAGCGGGATCAATGAGCAGTTCTTC. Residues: CASSSTSGINEQFF.

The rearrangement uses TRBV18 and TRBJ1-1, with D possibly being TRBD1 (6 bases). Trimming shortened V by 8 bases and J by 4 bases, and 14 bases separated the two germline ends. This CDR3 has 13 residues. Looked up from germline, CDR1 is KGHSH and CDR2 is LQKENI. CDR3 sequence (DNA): TGTGCCAGCCAACAGGGTTCGCTCACTGAAGCTTTCTTT. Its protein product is CASQQGSLTEAFF.

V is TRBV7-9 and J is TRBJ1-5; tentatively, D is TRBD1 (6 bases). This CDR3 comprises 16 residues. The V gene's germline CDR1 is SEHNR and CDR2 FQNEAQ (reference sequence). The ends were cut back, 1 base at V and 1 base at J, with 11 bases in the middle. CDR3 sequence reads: CASSLVVGASNQPQHF. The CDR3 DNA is TGTGCCAGCAGCTTAGTGGTGGGGGCGAGCAATCAGCCCCAGCATTTT.

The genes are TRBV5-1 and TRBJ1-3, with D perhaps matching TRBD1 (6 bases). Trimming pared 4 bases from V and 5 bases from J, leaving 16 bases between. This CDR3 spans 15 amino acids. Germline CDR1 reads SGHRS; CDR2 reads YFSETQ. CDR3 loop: CASSQRQQGRNTIYF. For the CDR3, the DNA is TGCGCCAGCAGCCAACGACAACAGGGACGAAACACCATATATTTT.

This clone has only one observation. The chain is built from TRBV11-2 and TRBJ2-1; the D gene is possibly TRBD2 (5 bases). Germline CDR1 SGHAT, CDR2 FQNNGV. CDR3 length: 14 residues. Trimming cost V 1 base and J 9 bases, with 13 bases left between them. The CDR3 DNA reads TGTGCCAGCAGCTTAGGGCTAGCATACGGTGAGCAGTTCTTC. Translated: CASSLGLAYGEQFF.

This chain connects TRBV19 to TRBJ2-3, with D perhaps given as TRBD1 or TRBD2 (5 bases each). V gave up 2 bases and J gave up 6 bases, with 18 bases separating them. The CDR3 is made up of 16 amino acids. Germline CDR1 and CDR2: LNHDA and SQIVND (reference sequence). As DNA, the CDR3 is TGTGCCAGTAGTATAAGCCGGGACCCCGGATTGGATACGCAGTATTTT. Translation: CASSISRDPGLDTQYF. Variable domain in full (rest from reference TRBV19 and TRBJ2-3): DGGITQSPKYLFRKEGQNVTLSCEQNLNHDAMYWYRQDPGQGLRLIYYSQIVNDFQKGDIAEGYSVSREKKESFPLTVTSAQKNPTAFYLCASSISRDPGLDTQYFGPGTRLTVL.

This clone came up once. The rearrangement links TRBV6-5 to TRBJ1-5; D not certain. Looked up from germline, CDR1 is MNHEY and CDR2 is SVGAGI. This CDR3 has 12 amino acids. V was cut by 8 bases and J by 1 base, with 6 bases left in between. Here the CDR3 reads CASGRSNQPQHF. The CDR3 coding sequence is TGTGCCAGCGGGAGAAGCAATCAGCCCCAGCATTTT.